This TCR beta chain was observed in a study of blood T cells in healthy people across ages. This clonotype was detected only a few times. What it binds is unknown. Combining a sample-barcoded 5' primer with a J-beta primer mix, a second PCR ran for about 7 to 11 cycles. Unique molecular identifiers of 12 random nucleotides labeled each cDNA. Via MiXCR, TCRdb re-called the 5' RACE reads, giving one row per CDR3 protein. Of about 580,000 distinct CDR3 sequences listed, roughly 43% are singletons. CDR3 size: 15 residues. CDR1 is ENHRY, CDR2 SYGVKD, per germline. Between the trimmed V and J ends, which lost 0 bases and 8 bases, there was a span of 13 bases. Study-level points and caveats: Higher diversity and more naive CD4+ cells were features of long-lived donors, compared to aged donors.

Sequenced input: blood. The receptor comes from a man older than 75 in good health. This chain connects TRBV10-3 to TRBJ1-4; no reliable D call. The CDR3 protein is CAISESPGENEKLFF. CDR3 nucleotide sequence: TGTGCCATCAGTGAGTCGCCCGGGGAAAACGAAAAACTGTTTTTT.